These 23 T cell receptor beta chains came from one sample sequenced in a study of beta chain features in type 1 diabetes. The entirety of the isolated RNA underwent reverse transcription, so expressed TCRB transcripts were sequenced. The data were produced by immunoSEQ multiplex PCR, yet TCRdb's version contains in-frame clones alone and is incomplete. The sample has about 160,000 clones; 7% to 10% are singletons. The sample consisted of central memory CD4+ T cells from blood. These receptors came from a woman aged 18-35 years in good health.

The chain couples TRBV11-2 to TRBJ2-1; 10 nucleotides line up with TRBD2. The CDR3 has 15 amino acids. Germline V gene sequence: CDR1 SGHAT, CDR2 FQNNGV. The ends lost 5 bases at V and 8 bases at J; junction bases unmatched: 9. The DNA of the CDR3 is TGTGCCAGCAGCCCCAGCGGGAGGGCCGGTTATGAGCAGTTCTTC. Its protein is CASSPSGRAGYEQFF.

This clone has more than one count but fewer than ten. The rearrangement uses TRBV18 and TRBJ1-2; 7 bases line up with TRBD1. CDR3 length: 13 amino acids. J gave up 3 bases and V 5 bases, and 3 bases lay outside the gene matches. CDR1 is KGHSH, CDR2 LQKENI, per germline. The CDR3 DNA sequence: TGTGCCAGCTCAGGAGGGACAGACTATGGCTACACCTTC. This sequence encodes CASSGGTDYGYTF. The full variable domain, with the rest looked up from reference TRBV18 and TRBJ1-2, is NAGVMQNPRHLVRRRGQEARLRCSPMKGHSHVYWYRQLPEEGLKFMVYLQKENIIDESGMPKERFSAEFPKEGPSILRIQQVVRGDSAAYFCASSGGTDYGYTFGSGTRLTVV.

This clone was recorded once. The gene calls are TRBV27 and TRBJ1-6, with 10 bases aligning to TRBD1. Per germline, CDR1 MNHEY and CDR2 SMNVEV (reference sequence). This CDR3 has 13 amino acids. V trimming: 9 bases; J trimming: 7 bases; junction bases outside the gene matches: 3. CDR3 residues: CASGGQGNSPLHF. The CDR3 nucleotides read TGTGCCAGTGGGGGACAGGGGAATTCACCCCTCCACTTT.

This clone occurred a few times. The chain combines TRBV11-2 with TRBJ1-3; D not resolved. This CDR3 region has 16 residues. V lost 4 bases to trimming and J lost 0 bases, with 13 bases between them. The V gene's germline CDR1 is SGHAT and CDR2 FQNNGV. This CDR3 is CASSSGLSNSGNTIYF. The CDR3, as DNA: TGTGCCAGCAGCTCAGGCCTATCCAACTCTGGAAACACCATATATTTT.

This clone was seen a few times. CDR3 nucleotides: TGTGCCAGCAGGCCTACTAGCGGGAGGGCCATTGAGCAGTTCTTC. Its protein is CASRPTSGRAIEQFF. This sequence joins TRBV7-2 and TRBJ2-1; 13 nucleotides line up with TRBD2. The CDR3 has 15 residues. Germline V gene lookup returns CDR1 SGHTA and CDR2 FQGNSA. The V gene end was trimmed by 6 bases and the J gene end by 9 bases; junction bases not matched to a gene: 8.

A few counts support this clone. This chain uses TRBV7-2 with TRBJ2-5; maybe TRBD1 (6 bases). The CDR3 consists of 11 residues. Germline-derived CDR1 and CDR2 are SGHTA and FQGNSA. The V gene lost 5 bases and the J gene lost 5 bases, with 6 bases spanning the gap. CDR3 in amino acids: CASSTGETQYF. The CDR3 DNA sequence: TGTGCCAGCAGCACAGGGGAGACCCAGTACTTC. Supplemented by reference TRBV7-2 and TRBJ2-5, the full variable domain reads GAGVSQSPSNKVTEKGKDVELRCDPISGHTALYWYRQSLGQGLEFLIYFQGNSAPDKSGLPSDRFSAERTGGSVSTLTIQRTQQEDSAVYLCASSTGETQYFGPGTRLLVL.

The chain joins TRBV14 to TRBJ2-5; TRBD1 matches 7 bases. The germline CDR1 and CDR2 sequences are SGHDN and FVKESK. The trim removed 5 bases at V and 2 bases at J, leaving 2 bases unmatched. This CDR3 has 13 residues. For the CDR3, the DNA is TGTGCCAGCAGCTTGGGACAGCAAGAGACCCAGTACTTC. It codes for CASSLGQQETQYF.

The rearrangement uses TRBV28 and TRBJ2-1; TRBD1 matches at 8 bases. CDR3 length equals 14 residues. V gave up 7 bases and J gave up 3 bases; unmatched junction bases: 5. The germline V gene encodes CDR1 MDHEN and CDR2 SYDVKM. CDR3 amino acids: CASNDRGYYNEQFF. CDR3 DNA: TGTGCCAGCAACGACAGGGGTTACTACAATGAGCAGTTCTTC.

The gene calls are TRBV14 and TRBJ2-5, with a tentative D call TRBD1 (5 bases). Trimming took off 2 bases at V and 5 bases at J, with 18 bases between the two ends. Germline V gene sequence: CDR1 SGHDN, CDR2 FVKESK. The CDR3 loop spans 16 amino acids. As DNA, the CDR3 is TGTGCCAGCAGCCAAACCGGACAACCCCCGCAGGAGACCCAGTACTTC. It codes for CASSQTGQPPQETQYF.

This clone was counted between two and nine times. This chain joins TRBV25-1 and TRBJ1-5; D uncertain. Per germline, CDR1 MGHDK and CDR2 SYGVNS. There are 14 residues in the CDR3. V was clipped by 8 bases and J by 0 bases, with 11 bases between them. The CDR3 is CASGPGDSNQPQHF. In nucleotides, the CDR3 is TGTGCCAGCGGACCGGGAGATAGCAATCAGCCCCAGCATTTT.

A few counts support this clone. This chain connects TRBV5-1 to TRBJ2-3; 10 bases fit TRBD2. This CDR3 contains 15 residues. The germline V gene has CDR1 SGHRS and CDR2 YFSETQ. J gave up 3 bases and V 4 bases, and 5 bases lay outside the gene matches. CDR3 sequence (DNA): TGCGCCAGCAGCGTTAGCGGGGGGTTGACAGATACGCAGTATTTT. It is translated as CASSVSGGLTDTQYF.

The genes are TRBV9 and TRBJ1-6; a weak D match, TRBD1 (6 bases). Germline assignment: CDR1 SGDLS and CDR2 YYNGEE. V was cut by 3 bases and J by 9 bases, with 16 bases left in between. The CDR3 is 15 amino acids. CDR3 bases: TGTGCCAGCAGCGCACAAACAGGGCTGAGTTCACCCCTCCACTTT. This sequence encodes CASSAQTGLSSPLHF.

The chain has TRBV18 and TRBJ2-7; D perhaps matches TRBD2 (6 bases). The CDR3 covers 14 residues. Germline assignment: CDR1 KGHSH and CDR2 LQKENI. Trimming removed 1 base at V and 5 bases at J, with 12 bases between. The CDR3 spells CASSPRGSGDEQYF. The CDR3 nucleotides are TGTGCCAGCTCACCACGAGGTAGCGGCGACGAGCAGTACTTC. Full variable domain (missing parts from reference TRBV18 and TRBJ2-7): NAGVMQNPRHLVRRRGQEARLRCSPMKGHSHVYWYRQLPEEGLKFMVYLQKENIIDESGMPKERFSAEFPKEGPSILRIQQVVRGDSAAYFCASSPRGSGDEQYFGPGTRLTVT.

This clone occurred a few times. This chain connects TRBV9 to TRBJ1-1; tentatively, D is TRBD1 (5 bases). The V and J ends lost 0 bases and 3 bases respectively, with 12 bases between them. The CDR3 is made up of 15 amino acids. Germline CDR1 reads SGDLS; CDR2 reads YYNGEE. The CDR3 loop reads CASSVARDADTEAFF. The CDR3 nucleotides read TGTGCCAGCAGCGTAGCGCGGGACGCGGACACTGAAGCTTTCTTT.

This rearrangement joins TRBV4-2 to TRBJ2-3; 11 bases are a match to TRBD2. CDR3 size: 17 residues. V was clipped by 2 bases and J by 3 bases; unmatched bases: 7. CDR1 and CDR2 from the germline V gene are LGHNA and YNFKEQ. CDR3 DNA: TGTGCCAGCAGCCAACCCCCCGGGACTAGCGGTACAGATACGCAGTATTTT. Its translation: CASSQPPGTSGTDTQYF.

This clone was observed a handful of times. The gene calls are TRBV30 and TRBJ1-1; no definite D call. The ends were cut back, 3 bases at V and 2 bases at J, with 10 bases in the middle. Looked up from germline, CDR1 is GTSNPN and CDR2 is SVGIG (reference sequence). The CDR3 is 13 amino acids. CDR3 region: CAWSGFANTEAFF. The CDR3 DNA follows: TGTGCCTGGAGCGGGTTCGCCAACACTGAAGCTTTCTTT. Full variable domain (outside the CDR3, taken from reference TRBV30 and TRBJ1-1): SQTIHQWPATLVQPVGSPLSLECTVEGTSNPNLYWYRQAAGRGLQLLFYSVGIGQISSEVPQNLSASRPQDRQFILSSKKLLLSDSGFYLCAWSGFANTEAFFGQGTRLTVV.

The chain carries TRBV25-1 and TRBJ1-2; a possible D gene is TRBD1 (6 bases). The V end lost 4 bases, the J end lost 8 bases, and 11 bases lay between the germline ends. Germline CDR1 MGHDK, CDR2 SYGVNS. This CDR3 is 12 amino acids long. CDR3 sequence: CASSVGAGGYTF. CDR3 DNA: TGTGCCAGCAGTGTGGGGGCGGGCGGCTACACCTTC.

This clone showed up just a few times. This chain uses TRBV5-1 with TRBJ2-3; tentatively, D is TRBD2 (5 bases). The CDR3 length is 14 residues. Germline CDR1 and CDR2: SGHRS and YFSETQ. V lost 1 base and J lost 4, with 10 bases in between. CDR3 DNA sequence: TGCGCCAGCAGCTTGAACGGGATCTCAGATACGCAGTATTTT. Amino acid sequence: CASSLNGISDTQYF.

The chain employs TRBV5-1 and TRBJ1-6; no definite D call. Deletions cut 4 bases from V and 6 bases from J, with 14 bases between. Per the germline V gene, CDR1 is SGHRS and CDR2 is YFSETQ. This CDR3 region has 15 residues. The CDR3 region has the DNA TGCGCCAGCAGCCTCGGGGAGGGTTCTAATTCACCCCTCCACTTT. Its translation: CASSLGEGSNSPLHF.

The table lists this clone with many counts. The gene calls are TRBV9 and TRBJ2-7; 10 bases map to TRBD2. V dropped 4 bases and J dropped 0; count of bases not matched to a gene: 1. The germline V gene encodes CDR1 SGDLS and CDR2 YYNGEE. The CDR3 consists of 14 residues. CDR3 loop: CASSTSGDSYEQYF. The CDR3 DNA sequence: TGTGCCAGCAGCACTAGCGGGGACTCCTACGAGCAGTACTTC.

This chain links TRBV11-1 with TRBJ2-3; 7 nucleotides agree with TRBD2. The CDR3 extends over 15 amino acids. Trimming took 2 bases from V and 4 from J; bases not matched to a gene: 6. The V gene's germline CDR1 is SGHAT and CDR2 FQDESV (reference sequence). Here the CDR3 DNA reads TGTGCCAGCAGCTTAAGCGGGGATCTCGCAGATACGCAGTATTTT. Translated, it gives CASSLSGDLADTQYF.

This chain connects TRBV5-6 to TRBJ1-5, with a possible D match to TRBD1 (6 bases). This CDR3 spans 14 amino acids. V was trimmed by 0 bases and J by 2 bases, leaving 6 bases between them. Germline CDR1 is SGHDT and CDR2 is YYEEEE. CDR3: CASSLAGGNQPQHF. Written as DNA, the CDR3 is TGTGCCAGCAGCTTGGCAGGGGGCAATCAGCCCCAGCATTTT.

CDR3 nucleotide sequence: TGTGCCAGCAGCGCCGGGGGTAGCCACACAGATACGCAGTATTTT. Encoded protein: CASSAGGSHTDTQYF. This chain uses TRBV7-8 with TRBJ2-3; D is perhaps TRBD2 (6 bases). Germline-derived CDR1 and CDR2 are SGHVS and FQNEAQ. V dropped 5 bases and J dropped 2 bases, with 14 bases sitting between them. CDR3 length equals 15 residues.